This passage covers 3 T cell receptor beta chains from one sample sequenced in a study of blood T cell repertoires in COVID-19. The data were produced by immunoSEQ multiplex PCR, yet TCRdb's version contains in-frame clones alone and is incomplete. The repertoire has under 100,000 clones, more than 70% of them found once; the top ten carry about 18%. The source material was peripheral blood. The receptor set was obtained from a human donor in a cohort sampled during active COVID-19.

This rearrangement joins TRBV6-5 to TRBJ1-3; 11 nucleotides line up with TRBD1. The CDR3 is made up of 15 amino acids. CDR1 and CDR2 (germline): MNHEY, SVGAGI. V lost 6 bases and J lost 4; bases outside the gene matches: 5. CDR3 bases: TGTGCCAGCAGACGGACAGGGGGCCTGGGAAACACCATATATTTT. The encoded protein is CASRRTGGLGNTIYF.

The chain couples TRBV4-1 to TRBJ1-6; D possibly corresponds to TRBD1 (5 bases). CDR3 length: 14 amino acids. Germline CDR1 reads MGHRA; CDR2 reads YSYEKL. V dropped 6 bases and J dropped 9 bases, with 15 bases sitting between them. The CDR3 loop is CASRPSGEGSPLHF. DNA of the CDR3: TGCGCCAGCAGACCTTCGGGGGAGGGTTCACCCCTCCACTTT.

The V and J genes are TRBV7-8 and TRBJ1-1, with D possibly being TRBD1 (5 bases). Germline V gene lookup returns CDR1 SGHVS and CDR2 FQNEAQ. The CDR3 covers 15 residues. V dropped 0 bases and J dropped 3 bases, with 11 bases sitting between them. This chain's CDR3 is CASSLALRVYTEAFF. In DNA form, the CDR3 reads TGTGCCAGCAGCTTAGCGCTCAGGGTATACACTGAAGCTTTCTTT. Full variable domain (missing parts from reference TRBV7-8 and TRBJ1-1): GAGVSQSPRYKVAKRGQDVALRCDPISGHVSLFWYQQALGQGPEFLTYFQNEAQLDKSGLPSDRFFAERPEGSVSTLKIQRTQQEDSAVYLCASSLALRVYTEAFFGQGTRLTVV.